Shown below are 9 T cell receptor beta chains from a single sample sequenced in a study of shared clonotypes between healthy human individuals. Libraries were prepared by immunoSEQ multiplex PCR; TCRdb keeps only in-frame clonotypes and omits some of them. The sample carries approximately 2.5 million clones, roughly nine tenths recorded once. Sequencing input: naive CD4+ T cells sorted from blood. The subset here: CD45RA+ positively selected. Receptor source: a young man in good health.

The chain combines TRBV2 with TRBJ2-1; D unresolved. The ends were cut back, 6 bases at V and 9 bases at J, with 9 bases in the middle. This CDR3 is 11 amino acids long. Germline loops: CDR1 SNHLY, CDR2 FYNNEI. The CDR3 nucleotides are TGTGCCAGCAGGAATTTGGGTGAGCAGTTCTTC. This translates into CASRNLGEQFF.

The chain employs TRBV9 and TRBJ1-1; D not certain. This CDR3 has 15 amino acids. V was cut by 0 bases and J by 0 bases, with 9 bases left in between. CDR1 is SGDLS, CDR2 YYNGEE, per germline. CDR3 region: CASSVEASLNTEAFF. The DNA of the CDR3 is TGTGCCAGCAGCGTAGAGGCCAGTTTGAACACTGAAGCTTTCTTT.

Of note for this clone: The DNA is left out, because the CDR3 cannot be placed on it with certainty; the CDR3 is given as TCRdb lists it. J is TRBJ1-3 and V is TRBV21-1; whether TRBD1, the table's D call, matches the DNA was not checked. TRBV21-1 constitutes a pseudogene. The CDR3 is 20 amino acids long, termini counted. The CDR3 loop reads CASSKVGTGARVESGNTIYF.

This clone was observed a single time. The V call is TRBV19, the J call TRBJ2-1, with TRBD1 matching over 8 bases. Germline V gene lookup returns CDR1 LNHDA and CDR2 SQIVND (reference sequence). The trim removed 5 bases at V and 3 bases at J, leaving 6 bases unmatched. This CDR3 is built from 15 residues. The CDR3 DNA reads TGTGCCAGTAGTTCTGGACAGGGCGACTACAATGAGCAGTTCTTC. Translating it yields CASSSGQGDYNEQFF.

This chain connects TRBV29-1 to TRBJ1-1; possibly TRBD1 for D (5 bases). The CDR3 length is 14 residues. Germline CDR1 is SQVTM and CDR2 is ANQGSEA. The CDR3 bases are TGCAGTGGCGGGCAGGGTCGGGAGAACACTGAAGCTTTCTTT. Its translation is CSGGQGRENTEAFF.

The chain joins TRBV10-3 to TRBJ2-2; tentative D call: TRBD1 (6 bases). Germline V gives CDR1 ENHRY, CDR2 SYGVKD. V lost 4 bases and J lost 2, with 14 bases in between. This CDR3 comprises 16 residues. For the CDR3, the DNA is TGTGCCATCAGTGGAGGACAGAGACTAAACACCGGGGAGCTGTTTTTT. As protein: CAISGGQRLNTGELFF.

The chain combines TRBV5-1 with TRBJ2-1; D is possibly TRBD1 (5 bases). The V end was cut by 3 bases, the J end by 5 bases, with 12 bases between. Germline lookup yields CDR1 SGHRS and CDR2 YFSETQ. The CDR3 length is 14 residues. CDR3: CASSSEWGHNEQFF. Written as DNA, the CDR3 is TGCGCCAGCAGCTCGGAGTGGGGCCACAATGAGCAGTTCTTC.

The chain carries TRBV5-1 and TRBJ2-6; 7 nucleotides agree with TRBD1. The CDR3 extends over 19 amino acids. Trimming cost V 0 bases and J 0 bases; bases outside gene matches: 9. Germline CDR1 SGHRS, CDR2 YFSETQ. The CDR3, as DNA: TGCGCCAGCAGCTTGGAGGACAGGCGAACAAGCTCTGGGGCCAACGTCCTGACTTTC. Encoded protein: CASSLEDRRTSSGANVLTF.

This rearrangement joins TRBV10-3 to TRBJ1-2, with a tentative D call TRBD1 (5 bases). The CDR3 contains 15 residues. Germline CDR1 and CDR2: ENHRY and SYGVKD. The ends were cut back, 0 bases at V and 4 bases at J, with 12 bases in the middle. The CDR3 bases are TGTGCCATCAGTGAGTCTCAAGACAGATTCTATGGCTACACCTTC. The encoded protein is CAISESQDRFYGYTF.